The 20 T cell receptor beta chains below all came from one sample that was sequenced in a study of metastatic and nonmetastatic thyroid tumors. TCRdb reanalyzed the PCR reads with MiXCR. Counted here are 25,000 to 35,000 clones, roughly 23% occurring once; the ten biggest clones make up roughly 15%. Thyroid surgery was performed in patients who had received no treatment beforehand. The sequenced sample was blood. Receptor source: a female donor with papillary thyroid cancer or a benign thyroid nodule (not recorded which). Some clones in this sample may be carry-over from other donors' samples.

This clone occurred many times. The chain combines TRBV18 with TRBJ1-6; unclear D gene. The CDR3 extends over 14 amino acids. Germline CDR1 and CDR2: KGHSH and LQKENI. With 3 bases removed from V and 6 bases from J, the gap between germline ends came to 9 bases. CDR3 residues: CASSPSAGNSPLHF. The CDR3 DNA follows: TGTGCCAGCTCACCTTCGGCGGGTAATTCACCCCTCCACTTT. Full variable domain (outside the CDR3, taken from reference TRBV18 and TRBJ1-6): NAGVMQNPRHLVRRRGQEARLRCSPMKGHSHVYWYRQLPEEGLKFMVYLQKENIIDESGMPKERFSAEFPKEGPSILRIQQVVRGDSAAYFCASSPSAGNSPLHFGNGTRLTVT.

The V and J genes are TRBV11-2 and TRBJ2-7; TRBD2 aligns across 10 bases. The CDR3 has 14 amino acids. The germline CDR1 and CDR2 sequences are SGHAT and FQNNGV. V lost 5 bases to trimming and J lost 5 bases; unmatched junction nucleotides: 6. The CDR3 DNA reads TGTGCCAGCAGCCAGCTAGCGGGGGAAGACGAGCAGTACTTC. Its protein product is CASSQLAGEDEQYF.

This clone was seen more than once but under ten times. The V and J genes are TRBV11-3 and TRBJ2-2; perhaps TRBD1 as D (6 bases). The germline V and J ends were trimmed by 5 bases and 7 bases, with 14 bases remaining between them. Germline CDR1 and CDR2: SGHNT and YENEEA. This CDR3 region has 14 residues. CDR3 amino acids: CASSLRGRNGELFF. The DNA for the CDR3 is TGTGCCAGCAGCCTCAGGGGTAGGAACGGGGAGCTGTTTTTT.

This chain connects TRBV4-3 to TRBJ2-5, with 12 bases fitting TRBD2. Unmatched junction bases numbered 3, after V lost 2 bases and J lost 5 bases. This CDR3 has 15 residues. In germline, CDR1 is LGHNA, CDR2 YSLEER. CDR3 DNA: TGCGCCAGCAGCCAACTAGCGGGAGGGCGGGAGACCCAGTACTTC. Translation gives CASSQLAGGRETQYF.

CDR3 amino acids: CASISGSLEQYF. As DNA, the CDR3 is TGTGCCAGCATTTCAGGGTCTCTGGAGCAGTACTTC. This chain joins TRBV28 and TRBJ2-7, with D maybe TRBD1 (5 bases). Trimming took 7 bases from V and 7 from J, leaving 14 bases between them. The germline gives CDR1 MDHEN, CDR2 SYDVKM. The CDR3 has 12 residues.

Note on this clone: A junction boundary mismatches the germline segment, possibly from a read error. The chain links TRBV6-1 to TRBJ2-1; D not certain. Germline V gene sequence: CDR1 MNHNS, CDR2 SASEGT. The CDR3 contains 12 residues. This CDR3 is CSSTRHYNEQFF. CDR3 DNA: TGTTCCAGCACAAGACATTACAATGAGCAGTTCTTC.

As to this clone: A clone one base away is much larger, so this may be a read error. No conserved phenylalanine or tryptophan is present at the end of the CDR3, so a read error is the likely explanation. The V gene is TRBV9, the J gene TRBJ1-2; no clear D. Germline CDR1 reads SGDLS; CDR2 reads YYNGEE. The ends were cut back, 4 bases at V and 4 bases at J, with 8 bases in the middle. The CDR3 totals 12 residues. CDR3 sequence reads: CASSLDRYGYTS. CDR3 DNA: TGTGCCAGCAGCCTGGACCGCTATGGCTACACCTCC.

This clone was recorded at least ten times. The chain uses TRBV15 and TRBJ2-6, with D perhaps given as TRBD1 or TRBD2 (5 bases each). Trimming left V 0 bases short and J 2 bases short, with 8 bases between. Germline assignment: CDR1 LNHNV and CDR2 YYDKDF (reference sequence). This CDR3 region has 16 residues. Written as DNA, the CDR3 is TGTGCCACCAGCAGAGATGGGGACGCTGGGGCCAACGTCCTGACTTTC. It translates to CATSRDGDAGANVLTF.

V gene TRBV20-1 combines with J gene TRBJ2-2; 9 bases match TRBD1. CDR1 is DFQATT, CDR2 SNEGSKA, per germline (reference sequence). The CDR3 runs to 16 residues. Trimming removed 0 bases from V and 3 bases from J; junction bases left unmatched: 5. The CDR3 protein is CSAREGTGYYTGELFF. CDR3 coding DNA: TGCAGTGCTAGAGAAGGGACAGGGTATTACACCGGGGAGCTGTTTTTT.

J is TRBJ2-7 and V is TRBV12-3 or TRBV12-4; 7 nucleotides agree with TRBD1. With V trimmed by 0 bases and J by 7 bases, 21 bases remained unmatched. The CDR3 spans 19 residues. Here the CDR3 reads CASSLAGRSRGKTTREQYF. The CDR3 nucleotides read TGTGCCAGCAGTTTAGCGGGAAGGAGCAGGGGGAAGACTACGAGGGAGCAGTACTTC.

In this sample, this clone turned up a few times. The genes are TRBV30 and TRBJ2-7; possibly TRBD2 for D (5 bases). Germline loops: CDR1 GTSNPN, CDR2 SVGIG (reference sequence). V lost 4 bases and J 1 base, leaving 8 bases between the germline ends. The CDR3 totals 12 residues. The CDR3 here is CAWKGESYEQYF. CDR3 in DNA: TGTGCCTGGAAGGGAGAATCCTACGAGCAGTACTTC.

The chain is built from TRBV11-2 and TRBJ2-7; 12 positions match TRBD1. V gave up 4 bases and J gave up 6 bases; unmatched junction bases: 4. This CDR3 has 14 amino acids. Germline-derived CDR1 and CDR2 are SGHAT and FQNNGV. The CDR3 is CASSSGTGGGEQYF. The DNA of the CDR3 is TGTGCCAGCAGCTCTGGGACAGGGGGCGGCGAGCAGTACTTC.

This clone was seen repeatedly, ten times or more. The chain is built from TRBV12-3 or TRBV12-4 and TRBJ2-2; 10 bases are shared with TRBD2. The CDR3 has 14 amino acids. The J segment lost 6 bases and the V segment lost 6 bases, leaving 4 bases of the junction unmatched. The CDR3 DNA reads TGTGCCAGCAGACTAGCGGGAATGGCCGGGGAGCTGTTTTTT. As protein: CASRLAGMAGELFF.

This clone was picked up a small number of times. The rearrangement uses TRBV6-2 or TRBV6-3 and TRBJ1-2; the D gene is possibly TRBD1 (5 bases). Germline V gives CDR1 MNHEY, CDR2 SVGEGT. This CDR3 is 17 amino acids long. V was cut by 6 bases and J by 4 bases, with 24 bases left in between. The CDR3 coding sequence is TGTGCCAGCAGCCTACCGGGACTCATTACCCATTTCTATGGCTACACCTTC. Protein product: CASSLPGLITHFYGYTF.

In this sample, this clone turned up many times. V usage is TRBV7-9 and J usage is TRBJ1-1; D gene ambiguous. Trimming left V 3 bases short and J 2 bases short, with 10 bases between. Germline V gives CDR1 SEHNR, CDR2 FQNEAQ (reference sequence). This CDR3 contains 14 residues. The CDR3 DNA follows: TGTGCCAGCAGCTTGGCCGGGCCCAACACTGAAGCTTTCTTT. Protein: CASSLAGPNTEAFF.

This clone has more than one count but fewer than ten. The V and J genes are TRBV11-1 and TRBJ2-2; D not certain. The CDR3 is 16 residues long. The V end was cut by 10 bases, the J end by 0 bases, with 18 bases between. Looked up from germline, CDR1 is SGHAT and CDR2 is FQDESV (reference sequence). The CDR3 DNA reads as TGTGCCATCATCCTTCAGCCAGGCCCGAACACCGGGGAGCTGTTTTTT. This encodes CAIILQPGPNTGELFF.

This clone was detected ten times or more. The chain couples TRBV4-3 to TRBJ1-2; tentative D call: TRBD1 (5 bases). The V and J ends lost 0 bases and 1 base respectively, with 9 bases between them. Germline-derived CDR1 and CDR2 are LGHNA and YSLEER. This CDR3 region has 15 residues. The CDR3 spells CASSQDRQNNYGYTF. The CDR3 nucleotides are TGCGCCAGCAGCCAAGACAGACAGAATAACTATGGCTACACCTTC.

In this sample, this clone turned up a few times. CDR3 bases: TGTGCCAGCAGTGAAACCACAGGGGTAGGTTCCTACGAGCAGTACTTC. It encodes CASSETTGVGSYEQYF. The rearrangement links TRBV6-1 to TRBJ2-7, with 7 bases identical to TRBD1. V trimming: 2 bases; J trimming: 1 base; junction bases outside the gene matches: 8. The CDR3 is 16 amino acids. From germline, CDR1 is MNHNS and CDR2 SASEGT.

The table lists this clone with many counts. The V call is TRBV30, the J call TRBJ2-2; D not certain. The ends were cut back, 3 bases at V and 3 bases at J, with 14 bases in the middle. There are 15 residues in the CDR3. The V gene's germline CDR1 is GTSNPN and CDR2 SVGIG (reference sequence). The CDR3 spells CAWRVAGRDTGELFF. CDR3 nucleotide sequence: TGTGCCTGGAGGGTGGCAGGAAGAGACACCGGGGAGCTGTTTTTT. The full variable domain, with the rest looked up from reference TRBV30 and TRBJ2-2, is SQTIHQWPATLVQPVGSPLSLECTVEGTSNPNLYWYRQAAGRGLQLLFYSVGIGQISSEVPQNLSASRPQDRQFILSSKKLLLSDSGFYLCAWRVAGRDTGELFFGEGSRLTVL.

This clone was seen only a few times. V usage is TRBV27 and J usage is TRBJ1-4; tentative D call: TRBD1 (6 bases). Trimming removed 6 bases at V and 0 bases at J, with 11 bases between. This CDR3 spans 15 amino acids. Looked up from germline, CDR1 is MNHEY and CDR2 is SMNVEV (reference sequence). The CDR3 DNA reads TGTGCCAGCAGACACAGACAGGCAACTAATGAAAAACTGTTTTTT. Protein product: CASRHRQATNEKLFF.